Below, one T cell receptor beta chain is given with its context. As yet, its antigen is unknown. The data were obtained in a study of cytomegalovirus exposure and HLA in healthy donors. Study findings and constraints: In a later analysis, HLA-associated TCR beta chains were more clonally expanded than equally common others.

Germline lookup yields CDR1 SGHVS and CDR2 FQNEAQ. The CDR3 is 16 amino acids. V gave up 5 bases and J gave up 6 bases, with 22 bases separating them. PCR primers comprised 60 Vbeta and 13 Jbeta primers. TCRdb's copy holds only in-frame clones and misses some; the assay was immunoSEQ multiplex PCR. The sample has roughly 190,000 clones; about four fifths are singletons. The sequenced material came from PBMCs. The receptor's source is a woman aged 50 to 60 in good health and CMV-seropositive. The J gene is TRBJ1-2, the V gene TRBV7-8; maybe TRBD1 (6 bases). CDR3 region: CASSLHRAGEYHGYTF. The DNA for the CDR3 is TGTGCCAGCAGCCTCCACCGGGCAGGGGAGTATCATGGCTACACCTTC.